This T cell receptor (beta chain) derives from a study of cytomegalovirus exposure and HLA in healthy donors. Germline-derived CDR1 and CDR2 are SQVTM and ANQGSEA. With 4 bases clipped from V and 6 bases from J, the junction kept 2 bases outside the gene matches. The CDR3 length is 11 residues. This clone occurred many times. PCR amplification relied on 60 Vbeta primers (plus 13 Jbeta primers). Clones were read by immunoSEQ multiplex PCR, and TCRdb kept only the in-frame ones, dropping some. The table lists roughly 240,000 clones, approximately 78% of them singletons. The chain combines TRBV29-1 with TRBJ2-7; 8 bases line up with TRBD1. Sequenced sample: PBMCs. The receptor was isolated from a boy aged 5-17 years in good health and CMV-seronegative. CDR3 coding DNA: TGCAGCGTTGGGACAGGGACCGAGCAGTACTTC. Protein product: CSVGTGTEQYF.